One and the same sample provided the 11 T cell receptor beta chains below, sequenced in a study of beta chain features in type 1 diabetes (dated 2018 in TCRdb). The research as a whole found: In all four CD4+ subsets, TCRB CDR3 length was moderately but significantly shorter in type 1 diabetes patients.

The antigens these receptors bind are not known. Library construction relied on the immunoSEQ multiplex PCR assay. The High Capacity cDNA Reverse Transcription Kit was used to reverse transcribe all of the isolated RNA, meaning that expressed TCRB transcripts were what got sequenced. The source is immuneACCESS, and TCRdb retained only in-frame sequences with V and J called. Part of the clones is not carried over; for the studies checked, unresolved V genes explain less than half of this, and the remainder is unexplained. The sample table contains 200,000 to 300,000 clones; only one count was recorded for roughly 22% of them. Clones ranked in the top ten supply 0.028% of the sample. The specimen was naive CD4+ T cells from blood. The cell subset or site label, as the study defines it: true naive CD4+ T cells. The origin of the receptors is a woman between 40 and 50 years old with type 1 diabetes.

This chain links TRBV10-3 with TRBJ2-7; possibly TRBD2 for D (7 bases). The V end lost 10 bases, the J end lost 1 base, and 14 bases lay between the germline ends. There are 13 residues in the CDR3. Per germline, CDR1 ENHRY and CDR2 SYGVKD. Here the CDR3 reads CATNGGLSYEQYF. The CDR3 DNA is TGTGCCACAAACGGGGGGCTATCCTACGAGCAGTACTTC.

This clone has more than one count but fewer than ten. The chain is built from TRBV30 and TRBJ2-1, with 9 positions matching TRBD2. The V segment lost 6 bases and the J segment 7 bases; nucleotides outside the gene matches: 13. The germline V gene has CDR1 GTSNPN and CDR2 SVGIG (reference sequence). This CDR3 region has 15 residues. CDR3 protein: CACPISGTSRNEQFF. The DNA of the CDR3 is TGTGCCTGCCCTATCTCCGGGACTAGCAGGAATGAGCAGTTCTTC.

This sequence joins TRBV6-5 and TRBJ2-5, with a tentative D call TRBD2 (5 bases). Germline CDR1 is MNHEY and CDR2 is SVGAGI. CDR3 length: 14 residues. Trimming left V 2 bases short and J 4 bases short, with 11 bases between. The CDR3 DNA sequence: TGTGCCAGCAGTTACCCTGGACTGCGAGAGACCCAGTACTTC. The encoded protein is CASSYPGLRETQYF.

The genes are TRBV29-1 and TRBJ1-5; TRBD1 is a possible D gene (5 bases). The CDR3 length is 13 residues. Looked up from germline, CDR1 is SQVTM and CDR2 is ANQGSEA. V was clipped by 6 bases and J by 4 bases, with 13 bases between them. CDR3 protein: CSVLPGLNQPQHF. In DNA form, the CDR3 reads TGCAGCGTGCTTCCGGGACTGAATCAGCCCCAGCATTTT.

The chain links TRBV4-1 to TRBJ2-3, with D possibly being TRBD2 (6 bases). Germline lookup yields CDR1 MGHRA and CDR2 YSYEKL. The CDR3 totals 16 residues. V shed 0 bases and J shed 3 bases, with 13 bases lying between them. This chain's CDR3 is CASSQDASAITDTQYF. CDR3 DNA sequence: TGCGCCAGCAGCCAAGATGCTAGCGCGATAACAGATACGCAGTATTTT.

This chain connects TRBV5-8 to TRBJ2-3; 10 positions agree with TRBD2. This CDR3 has 17 amino acids. Germline CDR1 and CDR2: SGHTS and YDEGEE. Trimming at V came to 1 base and at J to 0 bases, leaving 5 bases not matched to a gene. CDR3 residues: CASSLSGRASSTDTQYF. CDR3 nucleotides: TGTGCCAGCAGCTTGAGCGGGAGGGCCTCTAGCACAGATACGCAGTATTTT.

This clone was counted only a few times. V is TRBV30 and J is TRBJ1-1; weak D call: TRBD1 (6 bases). V was shortened by 5 bases and J by 2 bases, with 12 bases between the two germline ends. Germline V gene sequence: CDR1 GTSNPN, CDR2 SVGIG (reference sequence). This CDR3 contains 13 residues. The DNA of the CDR3 is TGTGCCTGGGGCCTACAGGGAAACACTGAAGCTTTCTTT. This codes for CAWGLQGNTEAFF.

This clone appeared a single time. This chain joins TRBV11-2 and TRBJ2-5, with 11 bases lining up with TRBD1. Germline CDR1 reads SGHAT; CDR2 reads FQNNGV. CDR3 length equals 17 residues. With 5 bases clipped from V and 1 base from J, the junction kept 9 bases outside the gene matches. DNA of the CDR3: TGTGCCAGCAGCCGTCGGTCCGGGACAGGGGGCCAAGAGACCCAGTACTTC. Its translation: CASSRRSGTGGQETQYF.

The sample holds a few counts of this clone. At the DNA level, this CDR3 is encoded by other sequences in the same sample as well. The rearrangement joins TRBV30 to TRBJ1-1; D remains ambiguous. Trimming cost V 0 bases and J 1 base, with 6 bases left between them. Germline V lookup: CDR1 GTSNPN, CDR2 SVGIG (reference sequence). The CDR3 length is 13 residues. This CDR3 is CAWSVAGNTEAFF. The CDR3 bases are TGTGCCTGGAGTGTGGCAGGGAACACTGAAGCTTTCTTT.

The genes are TRBV29-1 and TRBJ2-3; D is unresolved. The V gene's germline CDR1 is SQVTM and CDR2 ANQGSEA. V lost 7 bases, J lost 0 bases, and 5 bases lay in between. The CDR3 extends over 11 amino acids. The CDR3 loop reads CSDTSTDTQYF. For the CDR3, the DNA is TGCAGCGACACGAGCACAGATACGCAGTATTTT.

The sample holds a few counts of this clone. The chain joins TRBV18 to TRBJ1-2; 8 bases line up with TRBD1. The CDR3 sequence is 17 residues long. Trimming took 6 bases from V and 4 from J; bases not matched to a gene: 16. The germline V gene encodes CDR1 KGHSH and CDR2 LQKENI. The CDR3 reads CASSQNPAVDRAYGYTF. CDR3 DNA sequence: TGTGCCAGCTCCCAAAATCCGGCCGTGGACAGGGCCTATGGCTACACCTTC.